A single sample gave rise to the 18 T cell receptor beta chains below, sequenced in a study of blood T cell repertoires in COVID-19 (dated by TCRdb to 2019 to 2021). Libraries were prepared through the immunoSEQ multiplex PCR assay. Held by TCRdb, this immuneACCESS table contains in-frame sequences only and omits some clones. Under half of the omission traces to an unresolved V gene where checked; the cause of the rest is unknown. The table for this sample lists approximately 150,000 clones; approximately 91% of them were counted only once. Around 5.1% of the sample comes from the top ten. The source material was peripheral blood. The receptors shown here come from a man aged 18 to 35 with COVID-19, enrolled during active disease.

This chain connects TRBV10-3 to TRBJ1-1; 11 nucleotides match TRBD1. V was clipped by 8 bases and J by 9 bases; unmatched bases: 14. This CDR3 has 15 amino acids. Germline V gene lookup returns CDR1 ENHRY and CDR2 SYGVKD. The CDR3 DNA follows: TGTGCCATCCTGATGGGGGGACAGGGGGGTTCTCAAGCTTTCTTT. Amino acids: CAILMGGQGGSQAFF.

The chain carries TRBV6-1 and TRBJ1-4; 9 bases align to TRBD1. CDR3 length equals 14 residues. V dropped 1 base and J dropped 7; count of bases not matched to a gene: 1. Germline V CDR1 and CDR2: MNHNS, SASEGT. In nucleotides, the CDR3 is TGTGCCAGCAGTGAAGGGACAGGGGTTGAAAAACTGTTTTTT. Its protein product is CASSEGTGVEKLFF.

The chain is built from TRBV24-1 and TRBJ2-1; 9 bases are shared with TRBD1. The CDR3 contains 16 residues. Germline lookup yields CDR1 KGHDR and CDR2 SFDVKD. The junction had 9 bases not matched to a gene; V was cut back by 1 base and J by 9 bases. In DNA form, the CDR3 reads TGTGCCACCAGTGATTTCTGGACAGGGGAGGTTGGTGAGCAGTTCTTC. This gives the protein CATSDFWTGEVGEQFF.

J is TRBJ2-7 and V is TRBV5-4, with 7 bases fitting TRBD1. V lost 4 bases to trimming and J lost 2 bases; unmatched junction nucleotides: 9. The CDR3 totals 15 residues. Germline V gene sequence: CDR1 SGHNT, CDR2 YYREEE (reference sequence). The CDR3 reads CASSKTGTETYEQYF. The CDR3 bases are TGTGCCAGCAGCAAAACCGGGACAGAGACCTACGAGCAGTACTTC. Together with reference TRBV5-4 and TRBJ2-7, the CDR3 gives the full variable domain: ETGVTQSPTHLIKTRGQQVTLRCSSQSGHNTVSWYQQALGQGPQFIFQYYREEENGRGNFPPRFSGLQFPNYSSELNVNALELDDSALYLCASSKTGTETYEQYFGPGTRLTVT.

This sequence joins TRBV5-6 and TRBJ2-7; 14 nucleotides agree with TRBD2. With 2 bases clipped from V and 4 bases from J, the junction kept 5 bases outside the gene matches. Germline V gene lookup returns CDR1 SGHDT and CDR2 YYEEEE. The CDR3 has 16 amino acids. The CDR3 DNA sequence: TGTGCCAGCAGCTTTGGGACTAGCGGGAGTTTATACGAGCAGTACTTC. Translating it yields CASSFGTSGSLYEQYF.

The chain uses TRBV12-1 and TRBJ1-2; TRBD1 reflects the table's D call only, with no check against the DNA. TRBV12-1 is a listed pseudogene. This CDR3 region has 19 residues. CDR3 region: CASSFKSKNRDSHNYGYTF. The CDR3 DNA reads TGTGCCAGCAGCTTTAAGTCTAAGAATCGGGACAGCCATAACTATGGCTACACCTTC.

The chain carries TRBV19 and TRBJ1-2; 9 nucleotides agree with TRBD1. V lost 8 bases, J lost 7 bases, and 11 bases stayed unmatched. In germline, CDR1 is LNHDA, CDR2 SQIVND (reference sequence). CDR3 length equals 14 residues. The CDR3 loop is CASSISRDRAGYTF. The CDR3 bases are TGTGCCAGTTCAATCAGCCGGGACAGGGCTGGCTACACCTTC.

DNA of the CDR3: TGCGCCAGCAGCCAAGCCCCCGAGGGGGTTGAGCAGTTCTTC. Residues: CASSQAPEGVEQFF. The V call is TRBV4-3, the J call TRBJ2-1; D might be TRBD1 (6 bases). CDR3 length: 14 residues. V was clipped by 1 base and J by 9 bases, with 13 bases between them. Germline CDR1 and CDR2: LGHNA and YSLEER.

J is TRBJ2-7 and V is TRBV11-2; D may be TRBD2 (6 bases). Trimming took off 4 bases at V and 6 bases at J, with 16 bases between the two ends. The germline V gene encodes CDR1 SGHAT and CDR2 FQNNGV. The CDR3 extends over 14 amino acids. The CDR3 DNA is TGTGCCAGCAGCTCCGGAGGGCTAAGCGTCGAGCAGTACTTC. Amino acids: CASSSGGLSVEQYF.

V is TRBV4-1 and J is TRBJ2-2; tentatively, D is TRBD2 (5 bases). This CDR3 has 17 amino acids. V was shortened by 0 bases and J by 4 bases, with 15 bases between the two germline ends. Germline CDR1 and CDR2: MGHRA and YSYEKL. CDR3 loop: CASSQDRPLRGTGELFF. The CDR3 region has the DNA TGCGCCAGCAGCCAAGATAGGCCTCTCCGGGGCACCGGGGAGCTGTTTTTT.

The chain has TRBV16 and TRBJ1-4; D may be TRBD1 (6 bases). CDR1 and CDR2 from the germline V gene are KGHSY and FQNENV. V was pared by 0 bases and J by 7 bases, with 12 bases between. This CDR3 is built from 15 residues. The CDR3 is CASSQSVRGAEKLFF. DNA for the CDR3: TGTGCCAGCAGCCAATCGGTCAGGGGCGCTGAAAAACTGTTTTTT.

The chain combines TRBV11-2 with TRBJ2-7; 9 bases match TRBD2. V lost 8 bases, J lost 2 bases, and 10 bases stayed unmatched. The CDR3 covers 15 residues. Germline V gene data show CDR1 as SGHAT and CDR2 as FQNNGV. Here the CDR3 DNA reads TGTGCCAGCTCCCCTGGGGCTAGCGGGACCTACGAGCAGTACTTC. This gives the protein CASSPGASGTYEQYF.

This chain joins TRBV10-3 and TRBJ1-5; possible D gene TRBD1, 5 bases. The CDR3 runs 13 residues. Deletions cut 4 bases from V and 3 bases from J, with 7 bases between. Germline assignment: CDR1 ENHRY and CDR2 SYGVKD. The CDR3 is CAISGQNNQPQHF. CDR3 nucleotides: TGTGCCATCAGTGGACAGAACAATCAGCCCCAGCATTTT.

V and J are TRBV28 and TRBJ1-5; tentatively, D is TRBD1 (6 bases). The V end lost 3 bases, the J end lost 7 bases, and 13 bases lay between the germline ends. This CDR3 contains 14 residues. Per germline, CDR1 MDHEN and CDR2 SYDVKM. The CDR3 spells CASSFFRGSQPQHF. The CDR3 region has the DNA TGTGCCAGCAGTTTCTTCAGGGGATCACAGCCCCAGCATTTT.

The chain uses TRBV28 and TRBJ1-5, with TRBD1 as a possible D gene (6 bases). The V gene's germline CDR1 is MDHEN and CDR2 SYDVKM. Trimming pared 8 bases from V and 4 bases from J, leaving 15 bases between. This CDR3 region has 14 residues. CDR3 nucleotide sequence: TGTGCCAGCTCCGCCAGGGGTTTGAATCAGCCCCAGCATTTT. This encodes CASSARGLNQPQHF.

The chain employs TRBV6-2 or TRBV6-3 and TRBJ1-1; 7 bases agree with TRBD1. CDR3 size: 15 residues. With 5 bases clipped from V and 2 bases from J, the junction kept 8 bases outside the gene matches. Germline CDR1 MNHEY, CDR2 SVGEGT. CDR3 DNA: TGTGCCAGCAGTCTACCAGGGACAGCTAACACTGAAGCTTTCTTT. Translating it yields CASSLPGTANTEAFF.

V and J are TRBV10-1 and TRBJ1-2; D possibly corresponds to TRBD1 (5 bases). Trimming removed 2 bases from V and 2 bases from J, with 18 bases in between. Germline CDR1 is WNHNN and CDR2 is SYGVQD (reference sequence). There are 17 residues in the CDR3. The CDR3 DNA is TGCGCCAGCAGTGAGACCCATTACAGGAGACAAAACTATGGCTACACCTTC. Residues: CASSETHYRRQNYGYTF.

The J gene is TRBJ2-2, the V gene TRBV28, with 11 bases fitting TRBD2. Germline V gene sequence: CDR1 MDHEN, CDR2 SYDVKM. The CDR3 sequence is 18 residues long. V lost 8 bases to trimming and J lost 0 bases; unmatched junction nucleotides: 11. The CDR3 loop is CASFGLAGTVANTGELFF. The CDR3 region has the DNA TGTGCCAGCTTCGGACTAGCGGGTACGGTCGCGAACACCGGGGAGCTGTTTTTT.